This T cell receptor (beta chain) was sequenced during a study of blood T cell repertoires in COVID-19. Study at large: In each case, the material was cDNA or gDNA derived from T cells, B-cell-depleted T cells, or PBMCs.

Two negative PCRs, clearance, or symptom resolution characterized the recovered Cohort 3 donors. In the original workflow: Amplifying reference gene primers gave estimates of nucleated cell counts. Profiling relied on immunoSEQ multiplex PCR, and the TCRdb table lists in-frame clones only, not all of them. V and J calls and clone size are copied from that table; D and trimming were computed from the DNA. Of 350,000 to 400,000 clones detected, 80% to 90% appear once; the ten largest clones hold 1%. The CDR3 consists of 16 residues. Losses at the gene ends were 3 bases for V and 0 bases for J; bases not matched to a gene: 10. Germline CDR1 is GTSNPN and CDR2 is SVGIG (reference sequence).

The rearrangement uses TRBV30 and TRBJ2-7; TRBD2 matches at 8 bases. The sequence was obtained from a man aged 18 to 35 who had recovered from COVID-19. The specimen was PBMCs or T cells enriched from blood (not recorded which). CDR3 amino acids: CAWRMAGGSSSYEQYF. The CDR3 nucleotides are TGTGCCTGGAGGATGGCGGGAGGCAGCAGCTCCTACGAGCAGTACTTC.